Sequencing of this TCR beta chain was carried out in a study of cytomegalovirus exposure and HLA in healthy donors. Points from the study as a whole: Presence/absence comparisons presumed near-even sequencing depth among donors. The study recorded fewer than 200 TCR beta chains that were cytomegalovirus-associated. The Asian-associated ancestry cluster reportedly had fewer N-insertions than the approximately 670-donor mean in a later analysis. Later work associated roughly 17,000 TCR beta sequences with HLA alleles at 0.05 false discovery rate.

Germline V CDR1 and CDR2: MGHRA, YSYEKL. V was trimmed by 4 bases and J by 0 bases, leaving 12 bases between them. This CDR3 spans 15 amino acids. PCR involved 60 Vbeta and 13 Jbeta primers. Libraries were prepared by immunoSEQ multiplex PCR; TCRdb keeps only in-frame clonotypes and omits some of them. This sample has 150,000 or so clones, with around 79% found just once. A note on this clone: The target antigen is unknown.

The sequenced sample consisted of PBMCs. The V and J genes are TRBV4-1 and TRBJ1-2; a possible D gene is TRBD1 (5 bases). The clonotype was recovered from a woman in her 40s in good health and CMV-seropositive. The DNA of the CDR3 is TGCGCCAGCAGCCTCCCGGGGGGGACTAACTATGGCTACACCTTC. Amino acids: CASSLPGGTNYGYTF.